One and the same sample provided the 13 T cell receptor beta chains below, sequenced in a study of T cell responses to AZD1222 COVID-19 vaccine (dated by TCRdb to the early 2020s). The method behind the library was the immunoSEQ multiplex PCR assay. TCRdb mirrors the immuneACCESS table, restricted to in-frame sequences. Some clones are absent from its copies; in checked studies, under half trace to an unresolved V gene, and the reason for the others is unknown. The sample yields about 100,000 clones; roughly 90% were counted once. In total, the top ten clones hold 1.8% of the sample. The time point label on this specimen signifies: baseline before first vaccination. The sample consisted of peripheral blood, taken on day 0 of AZD1222 vaccination. The receptor source for this set is an adult in good health.

As DNA, the CDR3 is TGCGCCAGCAGCTTGACAGGACAGGGGCTGTACGAGCAGTACTTC. It is translated as CASSLTGQGLYEQYF. The V gene is TRBV5-1, the J gene TRBJ2-7; 9 nucleotides match TRBD1. Trimming removed 1 base from V and 4 bases from J; junction bases left unmatched: 6. The CDR3 totals 15 residues. Germline V CDR1 and CDR2: SGHRS, YFSETQ.

The rearrangement links TRBV4-2 to TRBJ2-1; D remains unclear. Trimming stripped 0 bases from V and 5 bases from J, with 8 bases between. Germline V gene sequence: CDR1 LGHNA, CDR2 YNFKEQ. This CDR3 comprises 14 residues. The CDR3 nucleotides read TGTGCCAGCAGCCAAGAACCGGTGCACAATGAGCAGTTCTTC. Translated: CASSQEPVHNEQFF.

DNA of the CDR3: TGTGCCAGCAGCTTAGCTCGGGTCAGCCCCCCTGGGGCTTTCTTT. This sequence encodes CASSLARVSPPGAFF. The rearrangement joins TRBV7-2 to TRBJ1-1; no definite D call. V dropped 0 bases and J dropped 11 bases, with 19 bases sitting between them. Germline loops: CDR1 SGHTA, CDR2 FQGNSA. This CDR3 is built from 15 residues. Looking up the rest from reference TRBV7-2 and TRBJ1-1 gives the full variable domain: GAGVSQSPSNKVTEKGKDVELRCDPISGHTALYWYRQSLGQGLEFLIYFQGNSAPDKSGLPSDRFSAERTGGSVSTLTIQRTQQEDSAVYLCASSLARVSPPGAFFGQGTRLTVV.

The rearrangement links TRBV19 to TRBJ1-6, with D perhaps TRBD1 (6 bases). There are 14 residues in the CDR3. The ends were cut back, 9 bases at V and 8 bases at J, with 17 bases in the middle. Germline V gene data show CDR1 as LNHDA and CDR2 as SQIVND (reference sequence). CDR3 sequence reads: CASAPTGYHSPLHF. Written as DNA, the CDR3 is TGTGCCAGCGCCCCCACAGGGTATCATTCACCCCTCCACTTT.

This chain's CDR3 is CASTPLQAASGNLDEQFF. The CDR3 DNA sequence: TGTGCCAGCACCCCCTTACAAGCGGCTAGCGGGAATTTGGATGAGCAGTTCTTC. The chain employs TRBV27 and TRBJ2-1; 9 nucleotides align to TRBD2. The CDR3 contains 18 residues. Germline V gene data show CDR1 as MNHEY and CDR2 as SMNVEV (reference sequence). Unmatched junction bases numbered 21, after V lost 7 bases and J lost 8 bases.

On this clone: The sample contains more than one DNA sequence encoding this CDR3. The chain couples TRBV12-3 or TRBV12-4 to TRBJ1-1, with D maybe TRBD1 (5 bases). The V end was cut by 0 bases, the J end by 4 bases, with 6 bases between. The CDR3 sequence is 13 residues long. The CDR3: CASSLAGGTEAFF. The DNA of the CDR3 is TGTGCCAGCAGTTTAGCTGGGGGCACTGAAGCTTTCTTT.

As for this clone: The sample holds other DNA sequences that translate to the same CDR3. The gene calls are TRBV12-3 or TRBV12-4 and TRBJ2-5; D is undetermined. V was pared by 2 bases and J by 1 base, with 5 bases between. CDR3 length: 13 residues. In DNA form, the CDR3 reads TGTGCCAGCAGTTTAATACTCCAAGAGACCCAGTACTTC. This translates into CASSLILQETQYF.

This clone was observed a single time. The chain couples TRBV18 to TRBJ2-7; 9 positions match TRBD2. The CDR3 length is 15 residues. Germline V gene data show CDR1 as KGHSH and CDR2 as LQKENI. V lost 3 bases and J lost 2; bases outside the gene matches: 5. The CDR3 loop is CASSPGASGTYEQYF. CDR3 sequence (DNA): TGTGCCAGCTCACCTGGGGCTAGCGGGACCTACGAGCAGTACTTC.

The V and J genes are TRBV10-3 and TRBJ2-2; possibly TRBD1 for D (5 bases). Germline CDR1 reads ENHRY; CDR2 reads SYGVKD. CDR3 length: 17 residues. V was trimmed by 1 base and J by 8 bases, leaving 20 bases between them. The CDR3, as DNA: TGTGCCATCAGTGAGTTTGAGTTACGACAGCCTAGGGGGGAGCTGTTTTTT. Amino acids: CAISEFELRQPRGELFF.

This clone showed up just a few times. The genes are TRBV5-4 and TRBJ1-2; D unclear. Germline V lookup: CDR1 SGHNT, CDR2 YYREEE (reference sequence). Trimming left V 0 bases short and J 8 bases short, with 11 bases between. The CDR3 has 13 amino acids. The CDR3 region has the DNA TGTGCCAGCAGCTTGGGGGCCAGTCGAGGCTACACCTTC. Its translation is CASSLGASRGYTF. Complete variable domain (other parts from reference TRBV5-4 and TRBJ1-2): ETGVTQSPTHLIKTRGQQVTLRCSSQSGHNTVSWYQQALGQGPQFIFQYYREEENGRGNFPPRFSGLQFPNYSSELNVNALELDDSALYLCASSLGASRGYTFGSGTRLTVV.

The sample holds a few counts of this clone. This chain uses TRBV5-1 with TRBJ2-2; tentative D call: TRBD2 (6 bases). The V end was cut by 0 bases, the J end by 7 bases, with 16 bases between. This CDR3 spans 16 amino acids. In germline, CDR1 is SGHRS, CDR2 YFSETQ. CDR3 residues: CASSLAMAGNGGELFF. DNA of the CDR3: TGCGCCAGCAGCTTGGCGATGGCGGGGAATGGCGGGGAGCTGTTTTTT.

Details on this clone: A much larger clone is a single base away; this may be a read error. This chain links TRBV7-9 with TRBJ2-5, with a possible D match to TRBD2 (7 bases). Per the germline V gene, CDR1 is SEHNR and CDR2 is FQNEAQ (reference sequence). CDR3 size: 13 residues. V lost 11 bases to trimming and J lost 5 bases, with 18 bases between them. CDR3 protein: CACGEGGLETQYF. The CDR3 DNA sequence: TGTGCCTGCGGGGAGGGGGGATTGGAGACCCAGTACTTC. Using reference TRBV7-9 and TRBJ2-5 for the parts outside the CDR3, the full variable domain is DTGVSQNPRHKITKRGQNVTFRCDPISEHNRLYWYRQTLGQGPEFLTYFQNEAQLEKSRLLSDRFSAERPKGSFSTLEIQRTEQGDSAMYLCACGEGGLETQYFGPGTRLLVL.

This sequence joins TRBV30 and TRBJ2-1; 16 bases fit TRBD2. Per germline, CDR1 GTSNPN and CDR2 SVGIG (reference sequence). V shed 2 bases, J shed 8 bases, and the junction held 3 bases outside the gene matches. The CDR3 totals 15 residues. CDR3 in amino acids: CAWSRGLAGGDEQFF. CDR3 DNA: TGTGCCTGGAGTAGGGGACTAGCGGGGGGGGATGAGCAGTTCTTC.